This TCR beta chain was documented in a study of OX40 agonist ivuxolimab in advanced cancers. Study-wide background: Partial response was recorded in three patients: one hepatocellular carcinoma and two cutaneous melanoma cases. Regarding the study as a whole: Normalized T-cell clonal expansion was also low in some nonresponders. CD8+ T cells (on average) carried more expanded clones than CD4+ T cells.

Cycle 7 day 1, cycle 4 day 1, and baseline were the timepoints at which blood was sampled. As regards this clone: The antigen remains unidentified.

Germline V gene data show CDR1 as SEHNR and CDR2 as FQNEAQ (reference sequence). The CDR3 covers 15 residues. Unmatched junction bases numbered 1, after V lost 1 base and J lost 7 bases. The table came from immunoSEQ multiplex PCR; TCRdb's copy has only in-frame clones and leaves some out. The table shows 75,000 to 100,000 clones, with 70% to 90% occurring only once. This sequence originates from an adult with an advanced solid tumor such as melanoma, head and neck, liver or kidney cancer. This chain uses TRBV7-9 with TRBJ1-6; 10 nucleotides match TRBD1. The sample consisted of CD4+ or CD8+ T cells sorted from blood, taken in a trial of the OX40 agonist ivuxolimab. The CDR3 region has the DNA TGTGCCAGCAGCTTAGGACAGGGGGCAAATTCACCCCTCCACTTT. Its protein is CASSLGQGANSPLHF.